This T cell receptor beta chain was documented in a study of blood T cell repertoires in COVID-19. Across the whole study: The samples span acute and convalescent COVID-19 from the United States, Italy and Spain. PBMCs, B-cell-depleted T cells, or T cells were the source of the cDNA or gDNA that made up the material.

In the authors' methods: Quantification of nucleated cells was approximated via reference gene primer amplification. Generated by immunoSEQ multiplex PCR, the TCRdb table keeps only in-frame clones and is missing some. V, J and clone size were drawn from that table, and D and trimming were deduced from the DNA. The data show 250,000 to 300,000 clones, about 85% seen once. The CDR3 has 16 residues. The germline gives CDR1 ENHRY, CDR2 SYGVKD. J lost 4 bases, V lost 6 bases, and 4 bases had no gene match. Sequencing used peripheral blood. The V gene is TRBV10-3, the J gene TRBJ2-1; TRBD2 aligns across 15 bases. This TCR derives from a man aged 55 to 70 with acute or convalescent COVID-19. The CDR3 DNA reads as TGTGCCATCAGCGGACTAGCGGGAGGGATATACAATGAGCAGTTCTTC. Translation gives CAISGLAGGIYNEQFF.